The 27 T cell receptor beta chains given below trace back to one sample, sequenced in a study of blood T cell repertoires in COVID-19. TCRdb keeps only in-frame clones here, not all; method: immunoSEQ multiplex PCR. Seen here are over 100,000 clones, around 82% observed once, and the top ten hold about 5%. Material: peripheral blood. The receptors shown here come from a man in his sixties with acute or convalescent COVID-19.

CDR3 amino acids: CASSLGLNQPQHF. CDR3 sequence (DNA): TGCGCCAGCAGCCTGGGACTAAATCAGCCCCAGCATTTT. V usage is TRBV5-1 and J usage is TRBJ1-5, with D perhaps matching TRBD1 (5 bases). The CDR3 has 13 amino acids. V was shortened by 4 bases and J by 4 bases, with 9 bases between the two germline ends. CDR1 and CDR2 from the germline V gene are SGHRS and YFSETQ.

This clone was seen only once. V is TRBV5-4 and J is TRBJ2-2; 9 bases fit TRBD1. This CDR3 is built from 15 residues. V lost 5 bases and J lost 2; bases outside the gene matches: 4. Germline-derived CDR1 and CDR2 are SGHNT and YYREEE (reference sequence). The CDR3 coding sequence is TGTGCCAGCAGACCGGACAGGGGAAACACCGGGGAGCTGTTTTTT. Residues: CASRPDRGNTGELFF.

V and J are TRBV3-1 (or the pseudogene TRBV3-2) and TRBJ2-4, with D perhaps matching TRBD1 (6 bases). The CDR3 is 14 residues long. CDR1 and CDR2 (germline): LGHDT, YNNKEL (reference sequence). V lost 4 bases and J 9 bases, leaving 16 bases between the germline ends. CDR3 region: CASSLRQDQRIQYF. The CDR3 DNA sequence: TGTGCCAGCAGCCTCCGACAGGATCAGCGCATTCAGTACTTC.

This clone appeared once. The chain employs TRBV4-2 and TRBJ2-1, with unresolved D. CDR1 is LGHNA and CDR2 is YNFKEQ in the germline V gene. The CDR3 extends over 13 amino acids. Trimming removed 0 bases at V and 10 bases at J, with 10 bases between. The CDR3 sequence: CASSQDPRREQFF. CDR3 sequence (DNA): TGTGCCAGCAGCCAAGACCCAAGGAGAGAGCAGTTCTTC.

The chain joins TRBV20-1 to TRBJ2-3, with 12 bases matching TRBD2. The V gene end was trimmed by 3 bases and the J gene end by 2 bases; junction bases not matched to a gene: 3. Germline CDR1 and CDR2: DFQATT and SNEGSKA (reference sequence). The CDR3 runs to 15 residues. CDR3 sequence: CSASGLAGTTDTQYF. Here the CDR3 DNA reads TGCAGTGCTAGTGGACTAGCGGGGACCACAGATACGCAGTATTTT.

The genes are TRBV5-1 and TRBJ1-5, with a weak D call TRBD1 (6 bases). This CDR3 is built from 15 residues. Deletions cut 4 bases from V and 6 bases from J, with 17 bases between. Germline values: CDR1 SGHRS, CDR2 YFSETQ. CDR3 DNA: TGCGCCAGCAGCGACGGGACCCGAGGGGGTCAGCCCCAGCATTTT. Translating gives CASSDGTRGGQPQHF. Supplemented by reference TRBV5-1 and TRBJ1-5, the full variable domain reads KAGVTQTPRYLIKTRGQQVTLSCSPISGHRSVSWYQQTPGQGLQFLFEYFSETQRNKGNFPGRFSGRQFSNSRSEMNVSTLELGDSALYLCASSDGTRGGQPQHFGDGTRLSIL.

This clone came up once. J is TRBJ1-2 and V is TRBV29-1; 9 bases map to TRBD1. V trimming: 6 bases; J trimming: 7 bases; junction bases outside the gene matches: 15. The length of the CDR3 is 15 residues. From germline, CDR1 is SQVTM and CDR2 ANQGSEA. The CDR3 bases are TGCAGCGTCCACAGTCCCGGGACAGGGATCGGTGGCTACACCTTC. Protein: CSVHSPGTGIGGYTF.

This chain connects TRBV4-3 to TRBJ1-4; 9 bases align to TRBD1. CDR3 length equals 18 residues. Germline loops: CDR1 LGHNA, CDR2 YSLEER. Unmatched junction bases numbered 13, after V lost 0 bases and J lost 8 bases. CDR3 sequence (DNA): TGCGCCAGCAGCCAAGATCCCAGTCCGGGACAGGGTTACGAAAAACTGTTTTTT. This translates into CASSQDPSPGQGYEKLFF.

This CDR3 reads CASSQPSSGGPSSYNEQFF. CDR3 sequence (DNA): TGCGCCAGCAGCCAACCGAGTAGTGGCGGGCCCAGCTCCTACAATGAGCAGTTCTTC. The chain combines TRBV4-1 with TRBJ2-1, with TRBD2 as a possible D gene (5 bases). The V end was cut by 2 bases, the J end by 0 bases, with 20 bases between. Germline values: CDR1 MGHRA, CDR2 YSYEKL. This CDR3 contains 19 residues.

The gene calls are TRBV7-2 and TRBJ1-6; D is undetermined. The CDR3 consists of 14 residues. Trimming stripped 3 bases from V and 7 bases from J, with 10 bases between. In germline, CDR1 is SGHTA, CDR2 FQGNSA. This CDR3 reads CASSFRHANSPLHF. The CDR3 DNA reads TGTGCCAGCAGCTTTCGACACGCCAATTCACCCCTCCACTTT.

The chain employs TRBV5-1 and TRBJ2-5, with D perhaps matching TRBD1 (6 bases). V lost 1 base and J 1 base, leaving 17 bases between the germline ends. This CDR3 is 17 amino acids long. Germline loops: CDR1 SGHRS, CDR2 YFSETQ. For the CDR3, the DNA is TGCGCCAGCAGCTTGCTTGTGGGGGCCACGGTCCAAGAGACCCAGTACTTC. Amino acids: CASSLLVGATVQETQYF.

This clone occurred once. This chain joins TRBV29-1 and TRBJ2-3; 7 bases map to TRBD1. This CDR3 is 15 amino acids long. With 7 bases clipped from V and 4 bases from J, the junction kept 14 bases outside the gene matches. CDR1 is SQVTM, CDR2 ANQGSEA, per germline. CDR3 in amino acids: CSAPPGQVGADTQYF. The CDR3 DNA follows: TGCAGCGCACCCCCCGGACAGGTCGGCGCAGATACGCAGTATTTT.

The chain recombines TRBV12-3 or TRBV12-4 with TRBJ1-6; perhaps TRBD1 as D (5 bases). This CDR3 is built from 13 residues. Trimming took off 3 bases at V and 14 bases at J, with 14 bases between the two ends. Written as DNA, the CDR3 is TGTGCCAGCAGTTTTGAACGGGGGGGGGCCCTCCACTTT. This codes for CASSFERGGALHF.

The CDR3 coding sequence is TGTGCCAGTACCAAGGACAGGGGGGCGTATAGCAATCAGCCCCAGCATTTT. Translation: CASTKDRGAYSNQPQHF. The rearrangement links TRBV19 to TRBJ1-5; 10 nucleotides match TRBD1. Trimming removed 7 bases from V and 0 bases from J; junction bases left unmatched: 9. The V gene's germline CDR1 is LNHDA and CDR2 SQIVND (reference sequence). CDR3 size: 17 residues.

This clone was observed a few times. This chain links TRBV30 with TRBJ1-5; TRBD1 matches at 8 bases. CDR3 length: 16 amino acids. V lost 7 bases and J lost 0; bases outside the gene matches: 11. Germline V lookup: CDR1 GTSNPN, CDR2 SVGIG (reference sequence). The DNA for the CDR3 is TGTGCCTCCAAGACAGGGGCGGCTAATAGCAATCAGCCCCAGCATTTT. Amino acids: CASKTGAANSNQPQHF.

The rearrangement links TRBV11-3 to TRBJ1-1; D gene ambiguous. Deletions cut 2 bases from V and 0 bases from J, with 10 bases between. The CDR3 consists of 15 residues. The V gene's germline CDR1 is SGHNT and CDR2 YENEEA. The CDR3 loop is CASSLNGYMNTEAFF. As DNA, the CDR3 is TGTGCCAGCAGCTTAAACGGGTACATGAACACTGAAGCTTTCTTT.

The gene calls are TRBV5-6 and TRBJ1-2; 9 bases agree with TRBD1. In germline, CDR1 is SGHDT, CDR2 YYEEEE. Trimming at V came to 5 bases and at J to 8 bases, leaving 13 bases not matched to a gene. This CDR3 is 15 amino acids long. The CDR3, as DNA: TGTGCCAGCAGTCCCGGGACAGGGCGGGTGGCGGGCTACACCTTC. It encodes CASSPGTGRVAGYTF. Full variable domain (missing parts from reference TRBV5-6 and TRBJ1-2): DAGVTQSPTHLIKTRGQQVTLRCSPKSGHDTVSWYQQALGQGPQFIFQYYEEEERQRGNFPDRFSGHQFPNYSSELNVNALLLGDSALYLCASSPGTGRVAGYTFGSGTRLTVV.

The chain is built from TRBV2 and TRBJ2-3, with D possibly being TRBD1 (5 bases). V was cut by 1 base and J by 1 base, with 12 bases left in between. The CDR3 has 16 amino acids. Germline V gene sequence: CDR1 SNHLY, CDR2 FYNNEI. In nucleotides, the CDR3 is TGTGCCAGCAGTGAAGGTGCAGGGTGGGGCACAGATACGCAGTATTTT. Encoded protein: CASSEGAGWGTDTQYF.

The genes are TRBV28 and TRBJ1-4, with D possibly being TRBD1 (6 bases). The V gene's germline CDR1 is MDHEN and CDR2 SYDVKM. CDR3 length equals 16 residues. Trimming left V 5 bases short and J 5 bases short, with 18 bases between. The CDR3 protein is CASSRPLGAENEKLFF. In DNA form, the CDR3 reads TGTGCCAGCAGTAGACCCTTGGGGGCTGAGAATGAAAAACTGTTTTTT.

The rearrangement links TRBV5-5 to TRBJ1-6; 7 bases line up with TRBD1. Germline values: CDR1 SGHKS, CDR2 YYEKEE (reference sequence). V lost 3 bases, J lost 4 bases, and 4 bases stayed unmatched. This CDR3 has 15 amino acids. The CDR3 bases are TGTGCCAGCAGCTACTTACAGGGGTATAATTCACCCCTCCACTTT. Translation gives CASSYLQGYNSPLHF.

In the case of this clone: This may arise from a read error, as a much more abundant clone is one base away. J is TRBJ2-5 and V is TRBV7-3, with D perhaps TRBD2 (6 bases). The germline CDR1 and CDR2 sequences are SGHTA and FQGTGA. CDR3 size: 13 residues. As DNA, the CDR3 is TGTGCCGGCAGCATGGGACTCGAAGAGACCCAGTACTTC. Amino acids: CAGSMGLEETQYF.

This clone has just a few counts. This chain uses TRBV19 with TRBJ2-7; weak D call: TRBD2 (5 bases). The ends were cut back, 8 bases at V and 4 bases at J, with 12 bases in the middle. This CDR3 region has 12 residues. Germline V gene sequence: CDR1 LNHDA, CDR2 SQIVND (reference sequence). CDR3 in amino acids: CASGLGGYEQYF. CDR3 sequence (DNA): TGTGCCAGTGGATTAGGAGGATACGAGCAGTACTTC. Full variable domain (missing parts from reference TRBV19 and TRBJ2-7): DGGITQSPKYLFRKEGQNVTLSCEQNLNHDAMYWYRQDPGQGLRLIYYSQIVNDFQKGDIAEGYSVSREKKESFPLTVTSAQKNPTAFYLCASGLGGYEQYFGPGTRLTVT.

The J gene is TRBJ2-4, the V gene TRBV29-1, with TRBD1 matching 9 bases. The length of the CDR3 is 17 residues. The germline V gene encodes CDR1 SQVTM and CDR2 ANQGSEA. Trimming removed 5 bases from V and 0 bases from J; junction bases left unmatched: 11. The CDR3 sequence: CSVNDRGRRKAKNIQYF. The CDR3 coding sequence is TGCAGCGTTAACGACAGGGGGAGACGTAAAGCCAAAAACATTCAGTACTTC. The variable domain in full, completed from reference TRBV29-1 and TRBJ2-4, reads SAVISQKPSRDICQRGTSLTIQCQVDSQVTMMFWYRQQPGQSLTLIATANQGSEATYESGFVIDKFPISRPNLTFSTLTVSNMSPEDSSIYLCSVNDRGRRKAKNIQYFGAGTRLSVL.

Here the CDR3 DNA reads TGTGCCAGCAGTTACTCGGCTAGCGGGAGAGTCCGTGATACGCAGTATTTT. Amino acid sequence: CASSYSASGRVRDTQYF. This rearrangement joins TRBV6-2 or TRBV6-3 to TRBJ2-3; the match to TRBD2 covers 10 bases. Trimming at V came to 0 bases and at J to 6 bases, leaving 9 bases not matched to a gene. Per germline, CDR1 MNHEY and CDR2 SVGEGT. The CDR3 contains 17 residues.

The chain uses TRBV7-3 and TRBJ2-3; D possibly corresponds to TRBD2 (5 bases). Germline CDR1 is SGHTA and CDR2 is FQGTGA. The CDR3 covers 14 residues. V lost 2 bases to trimming and J lost 2 bases, with 8 bases between them. The CDR3 DNA reads TGTGCCAGCAGCTTAGGAGGTACCACAGATACGCAGTATTTT. Residues: CASSLGGTTDTQYF.

V usage is TRBV7-8 and J usage is TRBJ1-2; 9 nucleotides match TRBD1. CDR1 SGHVS and CDR2 FQNEAQ come from the germline V gene. This CDR3 region has 14 residues. Trimming cost V 5 bases and J 4 bases; bases outside gene matches: 5. The CDR3 loop is CASSLTGGTYGYTF. CDR3 sequence (DNA): TGTGCCAGCAGCCTTACAGGGGGCACCTATGGCTACACCTTC.

CDR3 sequence (DNA): TGTGCCAGCAGCCCAACGAAATCGGACACCGGGGAGCTGTTTTTT. Translating gives CASSPTKSDTGELFF. The chain couples TRBV7-8 to TRBJ2-2; the D is unclear. The V end was cut by 5 bases, the J end by 3 bases, with 13 bases between. The CDR3 has 15 amino acids. In germline, CDR1 is SGHVS, CDR2 FQNEAQ.